A selection of T cell receptor beta chains follows, all from one sample in a study of graft-versus-host responses after intestinal transplantation. The protocol was immunoSEQ multiplex PCR, while the TCRdb copy is restricted to in-frame clones and leaves out a portion. The profile shows 90,000 to 100,000 clones, about 83% of them singletons. Sequenced material: PBMCs, taken 255 days after intestinal transplant. The receptor set was obtained from a human patient who received an intestinal transplant, so some T cells may come from the graft donor. Both conserved end residues are part of each CDR3. D genes are given only for firm matches.

TRBD2 TRBJ2-3 TRBV7-3 CASSLGLAGPADTQYF
- TRBJ1-1 TRBV28 CASTPGDSTEAFF
TRBD1 TRBJ1-1 TRBV7-9 CASSPRDRENTEAFF
- TRBJ2-4 TRBV21-1 CASRGDRWSKNIQYF
- TRBJ1-1 TRBV28 CASSLGQVNTEAFF
- TRBJ2-2 TRBV5-1 CASSLGGPGELFF
- TRBJ1-2 TRBV27 CASSPGMVYGYTF
- TRBJ2-7 TRBV2 CASSEGAAYEQYF
- TRBJ1-4 TRBV15 CATSRDWGRGATNEKLFF
TRBD2 TRBJ2-1 TRBV19 CASTATGGGPFNEQFF
- TRBJ1-4 TRBV5-1 CASSSTGPKDEKLFF
- TRBJ1-1 TRBV6-6 CASSYSAGNTEAFF
TRBD2 TRBJ2-1 TRBV18 CASSRLAGEGDNEQFF
- TRBJ2-5 TRBV5-4 CASSLEPQETQYF
- TRBJ1-2 TRBV6-1 CASSDGQNYGYTF
- TRBJ2-1 TRBV11-2 CASSLINDMMDYNEQFF
TRBD1 TRBJ2-7 TRBV5-4 CASGTGIYEQYF
- TRBJ2-5 TRBV2 CASTRLWGPQETQYF
TRBD1 TRBJ2-7 TRBV4-1 CASSQVSGQGTYEQYF
- TRBJ2-3 TRBV7-9 CASSLVDFNLWYF
TRBD1 TRBJ1-6 TRBV10-3 CAVRDRVNLPLHF
- TRBJ2-1 TRBV1 CTSSLLTSGSSYNEQFF
- TRBJ1-1 TRBV5-5 CASSFDPTHTEAFF
- TRBJ1-4 TRBV29-1 CSVDTGREKLFF
- TRBJ1-5 TRBV28 CASSSGNQPQHF
TRBD2 TRBJ2-7 TRBV6-1 CASSAIAGDYEQYF
TRBD1 TRBJ2-3 TRBV5-6 CASSLGGTGASTDTQYF
- TRBJ2-3 TRBV19 CASSMSKGEAVDTQYF
TRBD2 TRBJ2-4 TRBV28 CASSLTGTRGGIQYF
TRBD1 TRBJ1-5 TRBV6-4 CASISGQGKKPQHF
TRBD1 TRBJ2-5 TRBV7-9 CASSLDRVGQETQYF
TRBD2 TRBJ2-1 TRBV27 CASSLLTSGYNEQFF
TRBD1 TRBJ2-3 TRBV11-3 CASSRGQGATDTQYF
- TRBJ2-7 TRBV28 CATLRTESYEQYF
- TRBJ1-2 TRBV5-4 CASSSVTGGYTF
- TRBJ1-5 TRBV6-5 CASSLRTGDQPQHF
TRBD2 TRBJ2-3 TRBV11-2 CASSLVASGGRDTQYF
- TRBJ2-1 TRBV5-1 CASSPGQEPHNEQFF
- TRBJ2-3 TRBV9 CASSVVPSTDTQYF
TRBD1 TRBJ1-4 TRBV2 CASSKRGQGEKLFF
TRBD2 TRBJ2-1 TRBV19 CASMTSGSSYNEQFF